These 3 T cell receptor beta chains were all obtained from the same sample, sequenced in a study of shared clonotypes between healthy human individuals. CD45RO-negative, CCR7-selected cells formed the naive CD8 fraction, which excluded terminally differentiated effector memory CD45RA+ cells. The table came from immunoSEQ multiplex PCR; TCRdb's copy has only in-frame clones and leaves some out. Of about 2.1 million clones in the sample, about 92% were seen once. Sequenced input: naive CD8+ T cells from PBMCs. These receptor sequences come from a man aged 18 to 29 in good health. Some clones in this sample may be carry-over from other donors' samples.

The gene calls are TRBV5-1 and TRBJ2-7, with 11 bases lining up with TRBD2. The trim removed 4 bases at V and 2 bases at J, leaving 8 bases unmatched. CDR1 SGHRS and CDR2 YFSETQ come from the germline V gene. The CDR3 sequence is 16 residues long. The CDR3 coding sequence is TGCGCCAGCAGCCCAACCCCTAGCGGGAGGACCTACGAGCAGTACTTC. It encodes CASSPTPSGRTYEQYF. The complete variable domain, with remaining parts taken from reference TRBV5-1 and TRBJ2-7, reads KAGVTQTPRYLIKTRGQQVTLSCSPISGHRSVSWYQQTPGQGLQFLFEYFSETQRNKGNFPGRFSGRQFSNSRSEMNVSTLELGDSALYLCASSPTPSGRTYEQYFGPGTRLTVT.

The CDR3 region has the DNA TGTGCCAGCAGTCCCCGGGAAGCTGCCGTCTATGGCTACACCTTC. Protein product: CASSPREAAVYGYTF. The chain is built from TRBV28 and TRBJ1-2; D remains unclear. The V end lost 5 bases, the J end lost 4 bases, and 17 bases lay between the germline ends. Germline CDR1 and CDR2: MDHEN and SYDVKM. This CDR3 comprises 15 residues.

The J gene is TRBJ1-5, the V gene TRBV6-1; D is unclear. The CDR3 contains 16 residues. From germline, CDR1 is MNHNS and CDR2 SASEGT. V lost 2 bases to trimming and J lost 0 bases, with 11 bases between them. CDR3 sequence reads: CASSENSPYSNQPQHF. The DNA of the CDR3 is TGTGCCAGCAGTGAAAACAGCCCCTATAGCAATCAGCCCCAGCATTTT.